This TCR beta chain derives from a study of identical twins. Germline assignment: CDR1 SGHKS and CDR2 YYEKEE (reference sequence). Trimming removed 2 bases at V and 2 bases at J, with 13 bases between. The CDR3 sequence is 15 residues long. Unique molecular identifiers were in the cDNA, with template-switch universal primer binding. Each CDR3 protein is one row after TCRdb ran MiXCR on the 5' RACE reads. The data show about 530,000 distinct CDR3 sequences, roughly 15% seen once. These same records also appear under a second study, on yellow fever vaccine responses in identical twins.

The TCR was taken from a woman younger than 30 in good health. The sample consisted of CD4+ T cells sorted from blood. The chain carries TRBV5-5 and TRBJ2-5; D not resolved. CDR3 protein: CASSFATHHQETQYF. The DNA of the CDR3 is TGTGCCAGCAGCTTTGCGACTCATCATCAAGAGACCCAGTACTTC.